The 28 T cell receptor beta chains in this list originate from one sample, sequenced in a study of response to subunit inactivated influenza vaccine. MiXCR was run by TCRdb on the RT-PCR reads, yielding one entry per CDR3 protein. The table lists hundreds of thousands of distinct CDR3 sequences, roughly 13% of them singletons, with 6% to 8% in the top ten. The input for sequencing was PBMCs from blood, taken 14 to 15 days before vaccination. The receptor set was obtained from a man between 45 and 60 years old who received an inactivated influenza vaccine.

This clonotype was found a few times. This rearrangement joins TRBV10-3 to TRBJ2-1; TRBD2 matches at 11 bases. The CDR3 spans 16 residues. The V gene's germline CDR1 is ENHRY and CDR2 SYGVKD. V was pared by 6 bases and J by 8 bases, with 12 bases of the junction left unmatched. The CDR3, as DNA: TGTGCCATCAGCTTTAGCGGGGGGGCCGGGATGGATGAGCAGTTCTTC. This sequence encodes CAISFSGGAGMDEQFF.

This chain uses TRBV9 with TRBJ2-1; 9 bases fit TRBD1. CDR3 size: 17 residues. Germline CDR1 reads SGDLS; CDR2 reads YYNGEE. Losses at the gene ends were 3 bases for V and 6 bases for J; bases not matched to a gene: 13. This chain's CDR3 is CASSATTGGVDGNEQFF. Here the CDR3 DNA reads TGTGCCAGCAGCGCGACTACAGGGGGCGTGGATGGCAATGAGCAGTTCTTC.

The chain joins TRBV7-2 to TRBJ1-6, with D unclear. The length of the CDR3 is 15 residues. Trimming removed 5 bases from V and 7 bases from J, with 15 bases in between. Germline CDR1 reads SGHTA; CDR2 reads FQGNSA. The CDR3 reads CASSARLLRNSPLHF. CDR3 bases: TGTGCCAGCAGCGCCCGACTACTGAGGAATTCACCCCTCCACTTT.

Only a few counts were recorded for this clonotype. This rearrangement joins TRBV29-1 to TRBJ2-7; a possible D gene is TRBD1 (6 bases). This CDR3 region has 13 residues. V was shortened by 3 bases and J by 0 bases, with 9 bases between the two germline ends. In germline, CDR1 is SQVTM, CDR2 ANQGSEA. This chain's CDR3 is CSVEYRDSYEQYF. CDR3 bases: TGCAGCGTTGAGTACAGGGACTCCTACGAGCAGTACTTC.

This clonotype was observed a few times. The V gene is TRBV7-2, the J gene TRBJ2-1, with 7 positions matching TRBD2. The CDR3 consists of 13 residues. From germline, CDR1 is SGHTA and CDR2 FQGNSA. The V and J ends lost 4 bases and 12 bases, in that order; junction bases with no gene match: 9. Written as DNA, the CDR3 is TGTGCCAGCAGCTCCGGGACTATCTCCTCGCAGTTCTTC. Protein product: CASSSGTISSQFF.

Many counts were recorded for this clonotype. V and J are TRBV12-3 or TRBV12-4 and TRBJ1-1; no reliable D call. Trimming removed 7 bases from V and 1 base from J, with 10 bases in between. CDR3 length equals 13 residues. The CDR3 protein is CASIKLGNTEAFF. Here the CDR3 DNA reads TGTGCCAGCATAAAGCTGGGGAACACTGAAGCTTTCTTT.

This chain joins TRBV28 and TRBJ2-7; 7 nucleotides line up with TRBD1. Trimming at V came to 6 bases and at J to 6 bases, leaving 14 bases not matched to a gene. Germline V gene data show CDR1 as MDHEN and CDR2 as SYDVKM. The CDR3 is 15 amino acids. The CDR3 loop reads CASRERGTVLFEQYF. The CDR3 DNA reads as TGTGCCAGCAGGGAGAGAGGGACAGTCCTATTCGAGCAGTACTTC.

This clonotype was detected a few times. The CDR3 DNA follows: TGCAGTGCTAGCTCGACAGGGTCCTACAATGAGCAGTTCTTC. Its protein is CSASSTGSYNEQFF. This chain links TRBV20-1 with TRBJ2-1; 7 bases agree with TRBD1. CDR3 length: 14 amino acids. Germline loops: CDR1 DFQATT, CDR2 SNEGSKA (reference sequence). J gave up 1 base and V 3 bases, and 3 bases lay outside the gene matches.

This clonotype occurred a few times. This chain connects TRBV20-1 to TRBJ2-1; TRBD2 matches at 12 bases. The CDR3 loop spans 17 amino acids. The germline V gene encodes CDR1 DFQATT and CDR2 SNEGSKA (reference sequence). V lost 0 bases to trimming and J lost 5 bases; unmatched junction nucleotides: 8. The CDR3 region is CSARDLRTSGINNEQFF. CDR3 in DNA: TGCAGTGCTAGAGATTTGAGGACTAGCGGGATCAACAATGAGCAGTTCTTC.

This clonotype was observed many times. This chain connects TRBV9 to TRBJ2-7; 9 positions match TRBD2. CDR1 is SGDLS, CDR2 YYNGEE, per germline. The CDR3 length is 16 residues. Trimming took 4 bases from V and 2 from J; bases not matched to a gene: 10. CDR3 in amino acids: CASSLQAGGAPYEQYF. The CDR3 nucleotides are TGTGCCAGCAGCCTTCAGGCGGGAGGGGCCCCCTACGAGCAGTACTTC.

V and J are TRBV6-7 and TRBJ2-5; 10 bases agree with TRBD2. TRBV6-7 is sorted into the ORF group, with uncertain function. The ends lost 9 bases at V and 4 bases at J; junction bases unmatched: 23. CDR3 size: 19 residues. The chain's CDR3 is CARDSGGNPGETTPETQYF. In DNA form, the CDR3 reads TGTGCCAGAGATAGCGGGGGGAACCCCGGAGAGACTACACCAGAGACCCAGTACTTC.

The chain recombines TRBV20-1 with TRBJ2-3; TRBD2 matches 16 bases. V was pared by 6 bases and J by 3 bases, with 3 bases of the junction left unmatched. This CDR3 contains 15 residues. CDR1 and CDR2 (germline): DFQATT, SNEGSKA (reference sequence). DNA for the CDR3: TGCAGTGCCCCGGGACTAGCGGGAGGGACAGATACGCAGTATTTT. This sequence encodes CSAPGLAGGTDTQYF.

The J gene is TRBJ2-1, the V gene TRBV6-2 or TRBV6-3; D is uncertain. V lost 6 bases, J lost 4 bases, and 19 bases lay in between. The length of the CDR3 is 16 residues. Germline values: CDR1 MNHEY, CDR2 SVGEGT. CDR3 coding DNA: TGTGCCAGCAGACGACACTCGGCAGGAACATACAATGAGCAGTTCTTC. Its translation: CASRRHSAGTYNEQFF.

This clonotype was seen a few times. CDR3 residues: CASSYSHRGRYEQYF. The CDR3, as DNA: TGTGCCAGCAGTTACTCCCACAGGGGAAGGTACGAGCAGTACTTC. This chain uses TRBV6-5 with TRBJ2-7; 7 nucleotides agree with TRBD1. The CDR3 consists of 15 residues. Germline V CDR1 and CDR2: MNHEY, SVGAGI. Trimming at V came to 0 bases and at J to 4 bases, leaving 6 bases not matched to a gene.

The rearrangement uses TRBV5-5 and TRBJ2-7; 11 nucleotides agree with TRBD2. In germline, CDR1 is SGHKS, CDR2 YYEKEE (reference sequence). The CDR3 spans 15 residues. Germline trimming cut 4 bases from V and 3 bases from J; bases unmatched to any gene: 6. The CDR3 nucleotides are TGTGCCAGCAGCAACGGGACTAGCGGTCTCTACGAGCAGTACTTC. Translation: CASSNGTSGLYEQYF.

V gene TRBV15 combines with J gene TRBJ2-3; 15 nucleotides align to TRBD2. Germline CDR1 reads LNHNV; CDR2 reads YYDKDF (reference sequence). The CDR3 is made up of 19 amino acids. V shed 1 base and J 3 bases; nucleotides not matched to a gene: 8. CDR3 sequence (DNA): TGTGCCACCAGCAGAGTACTGCAGGGACTAGCGGGAGGTACAGATACGCAGTATTTT. Its translation is CATSRVLQGLAGGTDTQYF. The full variable domain, in which reference TRBV15 and TRBJ2-3 provide the parts outside the CDR3, is DAMVIQNPRYQVTQFGKPVTLSCSQTLNHNVMYWYQQKSSQAPKLLFHYYDKDFNNEADTPDNFQSRRPNTSFCFLDIRSPGLGDTAMYLCATSRVLQGLAGGTDTQYFGPGTRLTVL.

This chain connects TRBV7-8 to TRBJ2-5; TRBD2 is a possible D gene (6 bases). Germline values: CDR1 SGHVS, CDR2 FQNEAQ. CDR3 length: 17 residues. Between the trimmed V and J ends, which lost 3 bases and 5 bases, there was a span of 22 bases. DNA of the CDR3: TGTGCCAGCAGCTTGCCTCCTATAGCGGTTACGTGGGAGACCCAGTACTTC. It translates to CASSLPPIAVTWETQYF.

The J gene is TRBJ2-3, the V gene TRBV11-2, with unresolved D. The CDR3 spans 15 residues. The germline V gene encodes CDR1 SGHAT and CDR2 FQNNGV. V lost 3 bases and J lost 4, with 14 bases in between. The CDR3 sequence is CASSFPGLVSDTQYF. CDR3 DNA sequence: TGTGCCAGCAGCTTCCCGGGCCTGGTATCAGATACGCAGTATTTT. The whole variable domain, filled in from reference TRBV11-2 and TRBJ2-3, reads EAGVAQSPRYKIIEKRQSVAFWCNPISGHATLYWYQQILGQGPKLLIQFQNNGVVDDSQLPKDRFSAERLKGVDSTLKIQPAKLEDSAVYLCASSFPGLVSDTQYFGPGTRLTVL.

This clonotype occurred a few times. The rearrangement links TRBV27 to TRBJ2-2; 8 bases map to TRBD1. This CDR3 is built from 17 residues. Germline V lookup: CDR1 MNHEY, CDR2 SMNVEV (reference sequence). The junction had 8 bases not matched to a gene; V was cut back by 5 bases and J by 0 bases. CDR3 amino acids: CASSPSDRAPNTGELFF. The CDR3 nucleotides read TGTGCCAGCAGTCCGTCGGACAGGGCCCCGAACACCGGGGAGCTGTTTTTT.

The chain combines TRBV5-1 with TRBJ2-1; D not certain. Deletions cut 1 base from V and 0 bases from J, with 8 bases between. The CDR3 loop spans 15 amino acids. Germline CDR1 and CDR2: SGHRS and YFSETQ. CDR3 DNA sequence: TGCGCCAGCAGCTTGCTAGTTAGCTCCTACAATGAGCAGTTCTTC. Its protein product is CASSLLVSSYNEQFF.

This clonotype has just a few counts. The chain carries TRBV7-2 and TRBJ2-4; no reliable D call. Deletions cut 3 bases from V and 8 bases from J, with 11 bases between. This CDR3 has 13 residues. Germline loops: CDR1 SGHTA, CDR2 FQGNSA. The CDR3: CASSFDPIYIQYF. CDR3 in DNA: TGTGCCAGCAGCTTCGACCCTATTTACATTCAGTACTTC.

The J gene is TRBJ2-1, the V gene TRBV3-1; TRBD2 agrees at 10 bases. The CDR3 has 16 residues. The J segment lost 5 bases and the V segment lost 7 bases, leaving 11 bases of the junction unmatched. Germline lookup yields CDR1 LGHDT and CDR2 YNNKEL (reference sequence). CDR3: CASTTNLLAGNNEQFF. As DNA, the CDR3 is TGTGCCAGCACCACAAACCTACTAGCGGGAAACAATGAGCAGTTCTTC.

The V call is TRBV2, the J call TRBJ2-3; TRBD2 matches at 9 bases. CDR1 and CDR2 (germline): SNHLY, FYNNEI. With V trimmed by 6 bases and J by 3 bases, 10 bases remained unmatched. CDR3 length: 16 residues. CDR3 protein: CASRFSGGYGTDTQYF. The CDR3 bases are TGTGCCAGCAGGTTTAGCGGGGGCTACGGGACAGATACGCAGTATTTT.

The V gene is TRBV15, the J gene TRBJ2-2; no clear D gene. Trimming removed 4 bases at V and 6 bases at J, with 9 bases between. The CDR3 loop spans 13 amino acids. Germline V gene sequence: CDR1 LNHNV, CDR2 YYDKDF (reference sequence). CDR3 DNA: TGTGCCACCAGCATAGACTTACCCGGGGAGCTGTTTTTT. Translated: CATSIDLPGELFF.

This clonotype was seen a few times. The rearrangement joins TRBV2 to TRBJ2-3; 8 nucleotides match TRBD2. The CDR3 spans 13 residues. CDR1 is SNHLY and CDR2 is FYNNEI in the germline V gene. Trimming at V came to 7 bases and at J to 5 bases, leaving 5 bases not matched to a gene. The CDR3 DNA reads as TGTGCCAGCAAATCCGGGGGGGTAGATACGCAGTATTTT. Translated, it gives CASKSGGVDTQYF.

Only a few counts were recorded for this clonotype. The rearrangement links TRBV6-1 to TRBJ1-1, with TRBD1 as a possible D gene (6 bases). Trimming removed 6 bases from V and 0 bases from J, with 14 bases in between. Germline V lookup: CDR1 MNHNS, CDR2 SASEGT. This CDR3 is 15 amino acids long. The CDR3 sequence: CASSDGQQMNTEAFF. CDR3 nucleotides: TGTGCCAGCAGCGACGGACAGCAAATGAACACTGAAGCTTTCTTT.

The chain uses TRBV3-1 and TRBJ2-4; 10 bases line up with TRBD1. V was pared by 1 base and J by 6 bases, with 0 bases of the junction left unmatched. The CDR3 consists of 14 residues. Germline V lookup: CDR1 LGHDT, CDR2 YNNKEL (reference sequence). The CDR3 loop is CASSQGTGGNIQYF. CDR3 nucleotide sequence: TGTGCCAGCAGCCAAGGGACAGGGGGAAACATTCAGTACTTC.

This chain connects TRBV5-4 to TRBJ1-2; D not certain. The CDR3 is 14 amino acids. Germline CDR1 reads SGHNT; CDR2 reads YYREEE (reference sequence). V was clipped by 0 bases and J by 5 bases, with 11 bases between them. The CDR3 reads CASSLEGGAYGYTF. The CDR3 DNA is TGTGCCAGCAGCTTGGAGGGCGGAGCTTATGGCTACACCTTC.